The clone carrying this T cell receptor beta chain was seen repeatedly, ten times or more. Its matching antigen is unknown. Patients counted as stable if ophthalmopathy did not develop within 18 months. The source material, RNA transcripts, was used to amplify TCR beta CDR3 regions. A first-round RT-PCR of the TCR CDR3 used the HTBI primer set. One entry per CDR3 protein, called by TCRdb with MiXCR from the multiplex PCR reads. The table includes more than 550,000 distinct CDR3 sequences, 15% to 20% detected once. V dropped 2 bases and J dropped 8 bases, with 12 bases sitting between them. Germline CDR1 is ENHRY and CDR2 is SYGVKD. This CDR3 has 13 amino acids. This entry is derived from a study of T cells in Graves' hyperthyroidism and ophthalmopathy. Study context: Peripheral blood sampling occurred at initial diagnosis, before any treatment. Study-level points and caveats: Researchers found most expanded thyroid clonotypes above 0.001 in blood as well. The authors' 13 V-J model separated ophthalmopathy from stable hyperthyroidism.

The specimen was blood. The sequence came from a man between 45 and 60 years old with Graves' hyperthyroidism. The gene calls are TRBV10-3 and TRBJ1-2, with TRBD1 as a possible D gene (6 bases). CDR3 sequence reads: CAISERTALGYTF. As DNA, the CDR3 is TGTGCCATCAGTGAGAGGACAGCGCTCGGCTACACCTTC.